Described below is a single TCR beta chain sequence and its context. CDR1 and CDR2 from the germline V gene are SGHTA and FQGNSA. The germline V and J ends were trimmed by 5 bases and 14 bases, with 20 bases remaining between them. The CDR3 covers 13 residues. This sample was taken from a study of blood T cells in healthy people across ages. Next came a second PCR, run for about 7 to 12 cycles, which used a sample-barcoded 5' primer along with a J-beta primer mix. Via MiXCR, TCRdb re-called the 5' RACE reads, giving one row per CDR3 protein. Among about 1.8 million distinct CDR3 sequences listed, 49% were seen once.

This clonotype originated in a woman aged 40 to 50 in good health. Sequencing was carried out using blood. This chain uses TRBV7-2 with TRBJ2-3; D is undetermined. The CDR3 reads CASSLDRALPLYF. The CDR3 DNA follows: TGTGCCAGCAGCCTCGACCGGGCCTTACCCCTGTATTTT.